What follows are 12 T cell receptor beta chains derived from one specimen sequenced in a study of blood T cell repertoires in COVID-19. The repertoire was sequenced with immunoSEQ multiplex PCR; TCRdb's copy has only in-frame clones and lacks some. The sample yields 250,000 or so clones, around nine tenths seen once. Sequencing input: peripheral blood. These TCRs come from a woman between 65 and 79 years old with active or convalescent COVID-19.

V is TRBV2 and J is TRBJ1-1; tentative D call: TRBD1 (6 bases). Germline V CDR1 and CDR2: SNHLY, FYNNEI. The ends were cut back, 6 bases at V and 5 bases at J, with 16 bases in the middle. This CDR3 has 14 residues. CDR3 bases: TGTGCCAGCAGATACACAGGGAAAGGGACTGAAGCTTTCTTT. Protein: CASRYTGKGTEAFF. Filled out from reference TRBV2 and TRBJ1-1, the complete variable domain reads EPEVTQTPSHQVTQMGQEVILRCVPISNHLYFYWYRQILGQKVEFLVSFYNNEISEKSEIFDDQFSVERPDGSNFTLKIRSTKLEDSAMYFCASRYTGKGTEAFFGQGTRLTVV.

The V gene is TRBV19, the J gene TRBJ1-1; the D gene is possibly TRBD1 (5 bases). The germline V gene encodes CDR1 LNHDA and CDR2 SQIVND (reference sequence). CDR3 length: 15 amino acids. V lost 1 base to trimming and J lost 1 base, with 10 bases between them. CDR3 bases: TGTGCCAGTAGTATAGCGGGGGGATCGAACACTGAAGCTTTCTTT. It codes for CASSIAGGSNTEAFF.

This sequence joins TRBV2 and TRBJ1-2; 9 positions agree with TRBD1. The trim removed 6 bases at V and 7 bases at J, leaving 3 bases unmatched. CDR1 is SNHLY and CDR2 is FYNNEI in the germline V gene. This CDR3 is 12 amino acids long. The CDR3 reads CASRGTGSGYTF. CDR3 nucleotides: TGTGCCAGCAGGGGGACAGGGAGTGGCTACACCTTC.

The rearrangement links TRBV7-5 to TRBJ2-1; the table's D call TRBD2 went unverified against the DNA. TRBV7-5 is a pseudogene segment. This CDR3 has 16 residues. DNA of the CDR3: TGTGCCAGAAGCCCTACTCTAGCGGGGGGGGGCAATGAGCAGTTCTTC. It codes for CARSPTLAGGGNEQFF.

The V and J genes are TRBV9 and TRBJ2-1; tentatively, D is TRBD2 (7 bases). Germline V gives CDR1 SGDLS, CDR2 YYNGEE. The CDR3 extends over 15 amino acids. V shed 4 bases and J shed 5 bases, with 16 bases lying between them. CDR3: CASSPPRGGHNEQFF. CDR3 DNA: TGTGCCAGCAGCCCCCCGAGGGGGGGCCACAATGAGCAGTTCTTC. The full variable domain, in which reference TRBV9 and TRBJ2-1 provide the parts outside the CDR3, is DSGVTQTPKHLITATGQRVTLRCSPRSGDLSVYWYQQSLDQGLQFLIQYYNGEERAKGNILERFSAQQFPDLHSELNLSSLELGDSALYFCASSPPRGGHNEQFFGPGTRLTVL.

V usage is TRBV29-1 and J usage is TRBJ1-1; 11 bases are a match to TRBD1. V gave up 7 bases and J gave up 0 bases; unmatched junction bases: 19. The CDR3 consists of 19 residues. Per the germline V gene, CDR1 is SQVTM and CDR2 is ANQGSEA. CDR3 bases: TGCAGCGCCGCTCCCGGGACAGGGGGGCCCTGGGGCATGAACACTGAAGCTTTCTTT. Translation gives CSAAPGTGGPWGMNTEAFF.

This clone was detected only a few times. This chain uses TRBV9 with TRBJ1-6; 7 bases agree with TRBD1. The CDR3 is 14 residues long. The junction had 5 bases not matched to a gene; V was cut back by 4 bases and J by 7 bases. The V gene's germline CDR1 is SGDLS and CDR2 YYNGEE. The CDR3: CASSPTGENSPLHF. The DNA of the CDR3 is TGTGCCAGCAGCCCCACAGGGGAGAATTCACCCCTCCACTTT. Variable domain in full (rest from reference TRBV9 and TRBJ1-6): DSGVTQTPKHLITATGQRVTLRCSPRSGDLSVYWYQQSLDQGLQFLIQYYNGEERAKGNILERFSAQQFPDLHSELNLSSLELGDSALYFCASSPTGENSPLHFGNGTRLTVT.

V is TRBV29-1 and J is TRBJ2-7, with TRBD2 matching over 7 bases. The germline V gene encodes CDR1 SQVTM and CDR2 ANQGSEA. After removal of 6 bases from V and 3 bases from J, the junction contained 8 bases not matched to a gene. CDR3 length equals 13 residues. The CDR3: CSVRNGGNYEQYF. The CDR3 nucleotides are TGCAGCGTAAGGAACGGGGGGAACTACGAGCAGTACTTC.

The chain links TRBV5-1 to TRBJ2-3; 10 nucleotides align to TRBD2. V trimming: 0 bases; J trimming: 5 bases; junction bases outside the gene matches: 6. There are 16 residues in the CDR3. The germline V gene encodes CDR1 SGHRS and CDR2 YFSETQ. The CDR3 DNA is TGCGCCAGCAGCTTGGTCCAGCGGGGGGGTAGAGATACGCAGTATTTT. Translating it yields CASSLVQRGGRDTQYF.

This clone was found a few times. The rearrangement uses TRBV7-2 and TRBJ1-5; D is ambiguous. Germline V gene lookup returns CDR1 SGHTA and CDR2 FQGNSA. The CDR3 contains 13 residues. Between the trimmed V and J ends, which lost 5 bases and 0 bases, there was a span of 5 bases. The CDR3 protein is CASSPSSNQPQHF. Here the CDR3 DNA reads TGTGCCAGCAGCCCCAGTAGCAATCAGCCCCAGCATTTT.

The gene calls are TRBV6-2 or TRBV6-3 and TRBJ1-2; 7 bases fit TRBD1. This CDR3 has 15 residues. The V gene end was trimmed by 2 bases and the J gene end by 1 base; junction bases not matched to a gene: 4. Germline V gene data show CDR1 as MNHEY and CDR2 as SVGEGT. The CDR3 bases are TGTGCCAGCAGTTACGGGGGACAGAATAACTATGGCTACACCTTC. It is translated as CASSYGGQNNYGYTF.

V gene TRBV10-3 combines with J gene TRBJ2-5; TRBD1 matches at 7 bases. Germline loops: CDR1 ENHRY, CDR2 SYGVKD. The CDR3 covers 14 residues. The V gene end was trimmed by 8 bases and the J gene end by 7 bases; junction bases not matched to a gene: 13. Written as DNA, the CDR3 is TGTGCCATCGCCCGAGACAGGGACGCCGGGACCCAGTACTTC. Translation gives CAIARDRDAGTQYF.